This T cell receptor beta chain was documented in a study of follicular helper T cells after annual influenza vaccination. Study observations and caveats: ICOS+CD38+ cTfh clonality change tracked circulating plasmablast frequency change. Rare clonotypes were missed; only about 10-23% of cells gave TCRB.

Sequencing used immunoSEQ multiplex PCR; TCRdb keeps in-frame clones, though not all of them. The table has approximately 11,000 clones, approximately 80% seen once. Time point defined: 2015-2016 season, 7 days after influenza vaccination. CDR3 length: 16 residues. Germline CDR1 SGHRS, CDR2 YFSETQ. V was clipped by 0 bases and J by 6 bases; unmatched bases: 7. In this sample, this clone turned up once. Its antigen is as yet unknown. The chain uses TRBV5-1 and TRBJ2-2; 8 bases line up with TRBD2. The sample here was CXCR5+ CD38- circulating T follicular helper cells from blood, taken 7 days after influenza vaccination. Subset of the sample: circulating Tfh, non-naive CD4+CXCR5+PD-1+ (ICOS+CD38+ or ICOS-CD38-). The sequence was obtained from an adult who received the influenza vaccine. The CDR3 DNA reads TGCGCCAGCAGCTTGGGTGCGGGACTAGGGGCCGGGGAGCTGTTTTTT. Translation gives CASSLGAGLGAGELFF.